Listed here are 18 T cell receptor beta chains from one sample, sequenced in a study of Tregs in tolerant kidney transplant recipients. TCRdb's table, derived via immunoSEQ multiplex PCR, lists solely in-frame clones and lacks some. The sample has about 77,000 clones, about 98% seen once. The sequencing here drew on CD4+ T cells from blood, taken before the transplant. These receptors were taken from a human donor who received a combined kidney and bone marrow transplant.

The chain couples TRBV19 to TRBJ1-4, with a weak D call TRBD1 (6 bases). Trimming removed 8 bases from V and 4 bases from J, with 17 bases in between. Per germline, CDR1 LNHDA and CDR2 SQIVND (reference sequence). This CDR3 contains 15 residues. In DNA, the CDR3 is TGTGCCAGTCAGTGGGGGGGCGCGGATAATGAAAAACTGTTTTTT. This encodes CASQWGGADNEKLFF.

The chain employs TRBV30 and TRBJ2-1; 12 bases are shared with TRBD2. The CDR3 covers 13 residues. After removal of 0 bases from V and 13 bases from J, the junction contained 4 bases not matched to a gene. Germline lookup yields CDR1 GTSNPN and CDR2 SVGIG (reference sequence). CDR3 DNA sequence: TGTGCCTGGAGTGTTGGACTAGCGGGACTACAGTTCTTC. Its translation is CAWSVGLAGLQFF.

The chain recombines TRBV5-4 with TRBJ1-2, with TRBD1 identical over 7 bases. This CDR3 spans 14 amino acids. The V gene end was trimmed by 4 bases and the J gene end by 4 bases; junction bases not matched to a gene: 7. CDR1 is SGHNT and CDR2 is YYREEE in the germline V gene (reference sequence). The CDR3 loop reads CASSEGTAGYGYTF. DNA of the CDR3: TGTGCCAGCAGCGAAGGGACAGCTGGCTATGGCTACACCTTC.

This clone was observed a handful of times. The chain combines TRBV10-1 with TRBJ2-2; D is possibly TRBD2 (5 bases). The CDR3 has 17 residues. Germline-derived CDR1 and CDR2 are WNHNN and SYGVQD (reference sequence). The V and J ends lost 3 bases and 6 bases respectively, with 20 bases between them. CDR3 sequence reads: CASSENLLHSVSGELFF. CDR3 DNA sequence: TGCGCCAGCAGTGAAAACTTACTTCATAGCGTTTCCGGGGAGCTGTTTTTT.

The V and J genes are TRBV18 and TRBJ1-5; possible D gene TRBD1, 5 bases. The CDR3 loop spans 17 amino acids. The V gene's germline CDR1 is KGHSH and CDR2 LQKENI. Trimming stripped 0 bases from V and 4 bases from J, with 16 bases between. Written as DNA, the CDR3 is TGTGCCAGCTCACCACCGATAGCACAGGTCGGGAATCAGCCCCAGCATTTT. Encoded protein: CASSPPIAQVGNQPQHF.

V is TRBV7-3 and J is TRBJ2-7, with 8 bases aligning to TRBD2. CDR3 length equals 15 residues. Germline CDR1 SGHTA, CDR2 FQGTGA. J was trimmed by 6 bases and V by 2 bases; bases with no gene match: 9. CDR3 residues: CASSLYSAGVREQYF. CDR3 nucleotide sequence: TGTGCCAGCAGCTTATATTCAGCGGGAGTACGCGAGCAGTACTTC.

The chain carries TRBV27 and TRBJ2-2, with a weak D call TRBD2 (5 bases). The germline V gene has CDR1 MNHEY and CDR2 SMNVEV (reference sequence). The CDR3 covers 13 residues. V was shortened by 6 bases and J by 4 bases, with 9 bases between the two germline ends. The CDR3 nucleotides are TGTGCCAGCAGCCAGAGGGCCACCGGGGAGCTGTTTTTT. Its protein product is CASSQRATGELFF.

This rearrangement joins TRBV18 to TRBJ1-5; no clear D. The V end was cut by 7 bases, the J end by 0 bases, with 13 bases between. This CDR3 has 15 amino acids. The V gene's germline CDR1 is KGHSH and CDR2 LQKENI. The CDR3 here is CASCTTGISNQPQHF. The CDR3 DNA reads TGTGCCAGCTGCACGACTGGAATTAGCAATCAGCCCCAGCATTTT.

The rearrangement joins TRBV13 to TRBJ1-5, with no clear D. The CDR3 is 18 residues long. Germline V lookup: CDR1 PRHDT, CDR2 FYEKMQ (reference sequence). V lost 2 bases and J lost 0, with 17 bases in between. CDR3 region: CASSLRGKDPYSNQPQHF. As DNA, the CDR3 is TGTGCCAGCAGCTTAAGAGGGAAAGACCCCTATAGCAATCAGCCCCAGCATTTT.

A single count supports this clone. J is TRBJ1-2 and V is TRBV4-1, with D tentatively TRBD1 (6 bases). The CDR3 spans 16 residues. CDR1 and CDR2 (germline): MGHRA, YSYEKL. V lost 1 base to trimming and J lost 8 bases, with 20 bases between them. The chain's CDR3 is CASSQVGQTRLWGYTF. The DNA of the CDR3 is TGCGCCAGCAGCCAAGTCGGACAGACGAGGCTGTGGGGCTACACCTTC.

The V call is TRBV7-6, the J call TRBJ2-5, with D perhaps TRBD1 (6 bases). V was cut by 5 bases and J by 1 base, with 20 bases left in between. Germline lookup yields CDR1 SGHVS and CDR2 FNYEAQ. The length of the CDR3 is 17 residues. Here the CDR3 reads CASSPIRQVTPQETQYF. CDR3 coding DNA: TGTGCCAGCAGCCCGATCCGACAGGTTACTCCCCAAGAGACCCAGTACTTC.

V and J are TRBV7-9 and TRBJ2-3; 9 nucleotides line up with TRBD2. The CDR3 covers 17 residues. Trimming at V came to 2 bases and at J to 1 base, leaving 7 bases not matched to a gene. Germline V gene data show CDR1 as SEHNR and CDR2 as FQNEAQ (reference sequence). The CDR3 is CASSLKRSGGRTDTQYF. As DNA, the CDR3 is TGTGCCAGCAGCTTAAAACGCAGCGGGGGGCGCACAGATACGCAGTATTTT.

This rearrangement joins TRBV11-3 to TRBJ2-1, with a weak D call TRBD1 (6 bases). The CDR3 loop spans 15 amino acids. Looked up from germline, CDR1 is SGHNT and CDR2 is YENEEA. The germline V and J ends were trimmed by 6 bases and 2 bases, with 14 bases remaining between them. In DNA form, the CDR3 reads TGTGCCAGCAGTAGGGACATTAGAACCTACAATGAGCAGTTCTTC. Translated, it gives CASSRDIRTYNEQFF.

The chain uses TRBV30 and TRBJ1-2; 7 nucleotides align to TRBD1. This CDR3 comprises 16 residues. V was clipped by 2 bases and J by 0 bases; unmatched bases: 9. Per the germline V gene, CDR1 is GTSNPN and CDR2 is SVGIG (reference sequence). As DNA, the CDR3 is TGTGCCTGGAGTTCTTACGACAGGGTTTCTAACTATGGCTACACCTTC. It encodes CAWSSYDRVSNYGYTF.

This clone showed up just once. The rearrangement joins TRBV19 to TRBJ2-7, with 9 bases aligning to TRBD2. V lost 4 bases to trimming and J lost 1 base; unmatched junction nucleotides: 5. This CDR3 region has 15 residues. Germline CDR1 reads LNHDA; CDR2 reads SQIVND (reference sequence). CDR3 bases: TGTGCCAGTAGTAACGGACTAGCGACTTCCTACGAGCAGTACTTC. It is translated as CASSNGLATSYEQYF.

The chain's CDR3 is CAWSPYTGLQKYF. CDR3 DNA: TGTGCCTGGAGCCCCTATACAGGGCTCCAGAAGTATTTT. This sequence joins TRBV30 and TRBJ2-3; a weak D match, TRBD1 (6 bases). This CDR3 has 13 amino acids. Germline V gives CDR1 GTSNPN, CDR2 SVGIG (reference sequence). Trimming stripped 3 bases from V and 13 bases from J, with 20 bases between.

The chain combines TRBV30 with TRBJ1-2; D not certain. The CDR3 is 12 amino acids. Germline V gene data show CDR1 as GTSNPN and CDR2 as SVGIG (reference sequence). V shed 3 bases and J shed 1 base, with 6 bases lying between them. The CDR3 sequence: CAWSYRNYGYTF. The CDR3 coding sequence is TGTGCCTGGAGCTATCGTAACTATGGCTACACCTTC.

The chain combines TRBV7-2 with TRBJ1-1; no clear D. CDR1 and CDR2 (germline): SGHTA, FQGNSA. Trimming cost V 1 base and J 4 bases, with 7 bases left between them. The CDR3 is made up of 13 amino acids. DNA of the CDR3: TGTGCCAGCAGCTTAGATCCATCCACTGAAGCTTTCTTT. This encodes CASSLDPSTEAFF. Supplemented by reference TRBV7-2 and TRBJ1-1, the full variable domain reads GAGVSQSPSNKVTEKGKDVELRCDPISGHTALYWYRQSLGQGLEFLIYFQGNSAPDKSGLPSDRFSAERTGGSVSTLTIQRTQQEDSAVYLCASSLDPSTEAFFGQGTRLTVV.